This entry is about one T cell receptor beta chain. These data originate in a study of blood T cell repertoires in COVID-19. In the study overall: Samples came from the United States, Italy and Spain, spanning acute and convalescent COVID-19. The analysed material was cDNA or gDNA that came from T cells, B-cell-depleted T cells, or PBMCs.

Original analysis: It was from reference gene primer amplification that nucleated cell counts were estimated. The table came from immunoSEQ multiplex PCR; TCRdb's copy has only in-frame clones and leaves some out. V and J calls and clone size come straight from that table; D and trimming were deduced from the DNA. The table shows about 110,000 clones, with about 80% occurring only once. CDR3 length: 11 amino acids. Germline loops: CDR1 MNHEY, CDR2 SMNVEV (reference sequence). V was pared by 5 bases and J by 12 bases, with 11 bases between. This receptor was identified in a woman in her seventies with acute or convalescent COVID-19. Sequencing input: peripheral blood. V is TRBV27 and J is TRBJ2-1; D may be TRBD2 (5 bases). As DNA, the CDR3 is TGTGCCAGCAGTCCGGGGAGAATGCAGTTCTTC. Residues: CASSPGRMQFF.